The 15 T cell receptor beta chains below all came from one sample that was sequenced in a study of identical twins. TCRdb re-analysed the 5' RACE reads in MiXCR, keeping a single row per CDR3 protein. The data show under 300,000 distinct CDR3 sequences, approximately 5.9% seen once. These records were also assigned to another study, of T cells expressing NK-cell markers.

The sequenced material came from CD8+ T cells sorted from blood. Every receptor here comes from a woman younger than 35 in good health.

The chain recombines TRBV6-1 with TRBJ1-2; weak D call: TRBD1 (5 bases). Trimming stripped 7 bases from V and 8 bases from J, with 17 bases between. This CDR3 contains 13 residues. Per the germline V gene, CDR1 is MNHNS and CDR2 is SASEGT. As DNA, the CDR3 is TGTGCCAGCACTGCTGAAGGGGCGCGAGGCTACACCTTC. Protein: CASTAEGARGYTF.

This clonotype has only a few counts. CDR3 residues: CASRATSGGARSTDTQYF. The CDR3 DNA sequence: TGTGCCAGCAGAGCGACTAGCGGGGGGGCTCGGAGCACAGATACGCAGTATTTT. V usage is TRBV9 and J usage is TRBJ2-3, with 14 bases matching TRBD2. This CDR3 is 18 amino acids long. Unmatched junction bases numbered 8, after V lost 5 bases and J lost 0 bases. The germline CDR1 and CDR2 sequences are SGDLS and YYNGEE. Using reference TRBV9 and TRBJ2-3 for the parts outside the CDR3, the full variable domain is DSGVTQTPKHLITATGQRVTLRCSPRSGDLSVYWYQQSLDQGLQFLIQYYNGEERAKGNILERFSAQQFPDLHSELNLSSLELGDSALYFCASRATSGGARSTDTQYFGPGTRLTVL.

This clonotype was counted many times. The chain carries TRBV4-3 and TRBJ2-7; a weak D match, TRBD2 (5 bases). The CDR3 is made up of 13 amino acids. From germline, CDR1 is LGHNA and CDR2 YSLEER. V shed 3 bases and J shed 6 bases, with 12 bases lying between them. The CDR3 nucleotides read TGCGCCAGCAGCCACCACACTAGAGCCGAGCAGTACTTC. Translation gives CASSHHTRAEQYF.

This clonotype has a handful of counts. V and J are TRBV18 and TRBJ2-1; a weak D match, TRBD1 (5 bases). Trimming took 3 bases from V and 9 from J, leaving 6 bases between them. CDR3 length: 11 amino acids. The germline V gene has CDR1 KGHSH and CDR2 LQKENI. Written as DNA, the CDR3 is TGTGCCAGCTCACCGGGGCCTGAGCAGTTCTTC. Translated, it gives CASSPGPEQFF.

The sample holds many counts of this clonotype. The chain has TRBV10-3 and TRBJ2-5; the match to TRBD2 covers 13 bases. The CDR3 length is 16 residues. Germline CDR1 and CDR2: ENHRY and SYGVKD. J lost 1 base, V lost 6 bases, and 5 bases had no gene match. This CDR3 reads CAISLTSGGSQETQYF. CDR3 DNA: TGTGCCATCAGCCTGACTAGCGGGGGGTCCCAAGAGACCCAGTACTTC.

Only a few counts were recorded for this clonotype. The J gene is TRBJ1-6, the V gene TRBV15; 8 bases are a match to TRBD1. The V gene end was trimmed by 9 bases and the J gene end by 4 bases; junction bases not matched to a gene: 8. The CDR3 sequence is 15 residues long. Germline V gene sequence: CDR1 LNHNV, CDR2 YYDKDF (reference sequence). The DNA of the CDR3 is TGTGCCACTTCGACAGGGGTGGGTTATAATTCACCCCTCCACTTT. As protein: CATSTGVGYNSPLHF.

This clonotype showed up many times. The V gene is TRBV12-3 or TRBV12-4, the J gene TRBJ2-1, with TRBD2 matching 7 bases. The V segment lost 7 bases and the J segment 5 bases; nucleotides outside the gene matches: 14. The CDR3 has 16 residues. CDR3 loop: CASTQGRTRRDNEQFF. The CDR3 region has the DNA TGTGCCAGCACCCAAGGGAGGACTAGAAGGGACAATGAGCAGTTCTTC.

In its sample, this clonotype was seen a few times. The CDR3 DNA sequence: TGTGCCAGCAGCCCGCCAGCGGGAGGAAGAGACACGCAGTATTTT. Its translation: CASSPPAGGRDTQYF. The chain is built from TRBV13 and TRBJ2-3; TRBD2 aligns across 9 bases. Unmatched junction bases numbered 12, after V lost 5 bases and J lost 9 bases. The CDR3 loop spans 15 amino acids. CDR1 and CDR2 (germline): PRHDT, FYEKMQ (reference sequence).

This clonotype occurred a few times. The CDR3 loop is CASSLIQGGQPQHF. The CDR3 DNA reads TGTGCCAGCAGTTTAATCCAGGGTGGCCAGCCCCAGCATTTT. The V call is TRBV12-3 or TRBV12-4, the J call TRBJ1-5; D is possibly TRBD1 (5 bases). V lost 2 bases and J 7 bases, leaving 12 bases between the germline ends. The CDR3 has 14 residues.

The chain uses TRBV3-1 and TRBJ2-3; 9 bases fit TRBD2. Trimming at V came to 4 bases and at J to 4 bases, leaving 9 bases not matched to a gene. Germline CDR1 and CDR2: LGHDT and YNNKEL (reference sequence). The CDR3 spans 16 residues. This CDR3 is CASSREAGGLPDTQYF. As DNA, the CDR3 is TGTGCCAGCAGCCGAGAAGCGGGGGGCCTGCCAGATACGCAGTATTTT.

Note on this clonotype: This is likely a read error, given that the CDR3 carries no conserved phenylalanine or tryptophan at its end. This rearrangement joins TRBV6-2 or TRBV6-3 to TRBJ2-1; D gene unclear. The V and J ends lost 4 bases and 6 bases respectively, with 4 bases between them. The CDR3 has 11 amino acids. Germline values: CDR1 MNHEY, CDR2 SVGEGT. The CDR3: CASSFGNEQFL. CDR3 DNA: TGTGCCAGCAGTTTTGGCAATGAGCAGTTCTTA.

The V gene is TRBV30, the J gene TRBJ2-2; D not certain. The CDR3 extends over 14 amino acids. V was pared by 3 bases and J by 5 bases, with 13 bases between. Germline V gene sequence: CDR1 GTSNPN, CDR2 SVGIG (reference sequence). The CDR3 region has the DNA TGTGCCTGGAGATACATGACCCGAACCGGGGAGCTGTTTTTT. Translation gives CAWRYMTRTGELFF.

In this sample, this clonotype turned up a few times. This rearrangement joins TRBV7-9 to TRBJ2-1; D may be TRBD1 or TRBD2 (5 bases each). Germline V gene sequence: CDR1 SEHNR, CDR2 FQNEAQ (reference sequence). The length of the CDR3 is 15 residues. V lost 5 bases and J lost 2, with 13 bases in between. CDR3 nucleotides: TGTGCCAGCAGCACCCAGGGACGTACCTACAATGAGCAGTTCTTC. Translating gives CASSTQGRTYNEQFF.

The chain employs TRBV20-1 and TRBJ2-7, with D unresolved. Germline V lookup: CDR1 DFQATT, CDR2 SNEGSKA (reference sequence). There are 11 residues in the CDR3. Between the trimmed V and J ends, which lost 2 bases and 6 bases, there was a span of 8 bases. The CDR3 DNA sequence: TGCAGTGCTAGAACCGGCCTCGAGCAGTACTTC. Translated: CSARTGLEQYF.

This clonotype qualifies as medium-sized. The J gene is TRBJ2-2, the V gene TRBV6-2 or TRBV6-3; 12 bases line up with TRBD2. The germline V gene has CDR1 MNHEY and CDR2 SVGEGT. This CDR3 is 15 amino acids long. The V and J ends lost 4 bases and 6 bases, in that order; junction bases with no gene match: 3. The CDR3 DNA reads as TGTGCCAGCAGTTTGACTAGCGGGGGAGCCGGGGAGCTGTTTTTT. Its translation is CASSLTSGGAGELFF.